The sequence of this T cell receptor beta chain was determined in a study of T cell clones after liver transplantation. Whole-study context: Timepoints were pre-transplant, pre-withdrawal, and after withdrawal was completed or failed. Study-wide results and caveats: A larger donor-reactive than third-party decline suggested partial antigen-specific deletion.

Comments on this clone: Its matching antigen is unknown.

TCRdb keeps only in-frame clones here, not all; method: immunoSEQ multiplex PCR. The repertoire includes some 70,000 clones, more than 75% of them detected once, and less than 3% sits in the top ten. Deletions cut 5 bases from V and 6 bases from J, with 9 bases between. The CDR3 consists of 12 residues. The V gene's germline CDR1 is LGHNA and CDR2 YNFKEQ. Thawed unstimulated PBMCs were FACS-sorted by CD3, CD4 and CD8 into two populations. The sample was CD4+ T cells from blood, taken before liver transplant. The chain uses TRBV4-2 and TRBJ2-3; D is ambiguous. The clonotype was recovered from a human donor who received a liver transplant. In DNA form, the CDR3 reads TGTGCCAGCAGCGACGCACAGGATACGCAGTATTTT. Protein sequence: CASSDAQDTQYF.